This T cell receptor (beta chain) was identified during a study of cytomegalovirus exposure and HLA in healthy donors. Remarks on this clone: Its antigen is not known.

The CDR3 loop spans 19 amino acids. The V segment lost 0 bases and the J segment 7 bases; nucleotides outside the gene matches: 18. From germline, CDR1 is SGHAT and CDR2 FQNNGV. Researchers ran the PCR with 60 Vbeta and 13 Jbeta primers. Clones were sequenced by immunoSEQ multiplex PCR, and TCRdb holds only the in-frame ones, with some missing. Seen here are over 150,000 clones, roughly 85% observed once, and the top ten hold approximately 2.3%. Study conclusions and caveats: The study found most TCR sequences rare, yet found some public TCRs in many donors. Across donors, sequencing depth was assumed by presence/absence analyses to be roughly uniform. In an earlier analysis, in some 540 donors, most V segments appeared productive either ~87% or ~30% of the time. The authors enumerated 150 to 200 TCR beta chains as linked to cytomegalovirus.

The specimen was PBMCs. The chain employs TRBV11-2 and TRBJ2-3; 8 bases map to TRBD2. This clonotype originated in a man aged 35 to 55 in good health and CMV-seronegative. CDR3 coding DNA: TGTGCCAGCAGCTTAGATCCCATTTTACTAGCGGAGAAAGGCCATACGCAGTATTTT. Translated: CASSLDPILLAEKGHTQYF.